Below are 22 T cell receptor beta chains sequenced from a single sample in a study of immune characterization of retroperitoneal liposarcoma. One entry per CDR3 protein results from TCRdb running MiXCR on the PCR reads. Of more than 900 distinct CDR3 sequences in the sample, around 20% are singletons; the top ten hold around 12%. Sequenced: tumor tissue. These receptors originate from a male donor with retroperitoneal liposarcoma.

This clonotype is termed medium-sized. This could be a read error, since a much larger clone is one nucleotide away. This chain uses TRBV7-9 with TRBJ2-1; D gene uncertain. The J call may be mistaken, given a closer DNA end match to TRBJ2-7. The CDR3 has 14 residues. Germline V gene data show CDR1 as SEHNR and CDR2 as FQNEAQ (reference sequence). The CDR3 DNA sequence: TGTGCCAGCAGCTTAGAAGTCCAGTTCGCCGAGCAGTACTTC. It yields the protein CASSLEVQFAEQYF.

This clonotype ranks as large (0.1 to 1%). The chain has TRBV6-1 and TRBJ2-5; 8 bases are shared with TRBD1. The germline CDR1 and CDR2 sequences are MNHNS and SASEGT. The CDR3 sequence is 16 residues long. The V gene end was trimmed by 5 bases and the J gene end by 5 bases; junction bases not matched to a gene: 13. The CDR3 sequence: CASSPPRQGARETQYF. The CDR3 bases are TGTGCCAGCAGTCCCCCGCGGCAGGGGGCTCGGGAGACCCAGTACTTC.

By sample share, this clonotype is medium-sized. The genes are TRBV6-1 and TRBJ1-1, with D uncertain. CDR1 and CDR2 from the germline V gene are MNHNS and SASEGT. The CDR3 contains 15 residues. The V end was cut by 2 bases, the J end by 5 bases, with 15 bases between. The CDR3 DNA reads as TGTGCCAGCAGTGAATCAGAAGGGAGTGGAACTGAAGCTTTCTTT. Translation gives CASSESEGSGTEAFF.

This clonotype ranks as medium-sized. The genes are TRBV7-2 and TRBJ2-1; a weak D match, TRBD2 (6 bases). CDR1 is SGHTA, CDR2 FQGNSA, per germline. This CDR3 contains 15 residues. V lost 7 bases, J lost 13 bases, and 26 bases lay in between. CDR3 DNA: TGTGCCAGCACCACTTCGCGGGACTCCCAAGAGACCCAGTTCTTC. The encoded protein is CASTTSRDSQETQFF.

In this sample, this clonotype is medium-sized. The V call is TRBV6-1, the J call TRBJ2-1, with 8 nucleotides matching TRBD2. The J call may be faulty, since TRBJ2-7 better matches the DNA end. This CDR3 spans 16 amino acids. CDR1 and CDR2 from the germline V gene are MNHNS and SASEGT. This CDR3 reads CASSRTGTRGDYEQYF. The CDR3 DNA follows: TGTGCCAGCAGTCGTACCGGGACTAGGGGAGATTACGAGCAGTACTTC.

The chain has TRBV7-2 and TRBJ2-3; no clear D. Trimming took 5 bases from V and 3 from J, leaving 9 bases between them. This CDR3 spans 13 amino acids. Per the germline V gene, CDR1 is SGHTA and CDR2 is FQGNSA. The CDR3 sequence is CASSLRQTDTQYF. The CDR3 DNA follows: TGTGCCAGCAGCCTCAGACAAACAGATACGCAGTATTTT.

This clonotype was detected a few times. V is TRBV7-9 and J is TRBJ1-1; tentative D call: TRBD1 (6 bases). CDR1 is SEHNR, CDR2 FQNEAQ, per germline (reference sequence). The CDR3 is 15 amino acids. V was cut by 5 bases and J by 10 bases, with 23 bases left in between. As DNA, the CDR3 is TGTGCCAGCAGCCCTAGTAGGGCAGGGGCTAGAGGAGCTTTCTTT. Amino acid sequence: CASSPSRAGARGAFF. The full variable domain, completed using reference TRBV7-9 and TRBJ1-1, is DTGVSQNPRHKITKRGQNVTFRCDPISEHNRLYWYRQTLGQGPEFLTYFQNEAQLEKSRLLSDRFSAERPKGSFSTLEIQRTEQGDSAMYLCASSPSRAGARGAFFGQGTRLTVV.

This clonotype is categorized as medium-sized. A much larger clone lies a single base off, so this may be a read error. The chain recombines TRBV6-1 with TRBJ2-1; 10 bases agree with TRBD2. The J call may be faulty, since TRBJ2-7 better matches the DNA end. The CDR3 length is 20 residues. Looked up from germline, CDR1 is MNHNS and CDR2 is SASEGT. CDR3 in DNA: TGTGCCAGCAGTGAAGTTCAAAGCCCTAGCGGGGGACGTACCTACAATGAGCAGTACTTC. Amino acids: CASSEVQSPSGGRTYNEQYF.

As for this clonotype: This sequence may be a read error, since a much larger clone differs from it by one base. The chain links TRBV6-6 to TRBJ2-1, with TRBD2 identical over 7 bases. Matching the DNA end better, TRBJ2-7 makes the J call doubtful. This CDR3 contains 13 residues. Per germline, CDR1 MNHNY and CDR2 SVGAGI (reference sequence). CDR3 coding DNA: TGTGCCAGCAGTGTCGGGGGGATGAGTGAGCAGTACTTC. Translated: CASSVGGMSEQYF.

On this clonotype: A clone one base away is much larger, so this may be a read error. The chain is built from TRBV7-2 and TRBJ2-1, with D hard to call. The closer fit of TRBJ2-5 to the DNA end suggests the J call may be wrong. Germline V gene data show CDR1 as SGHTA and CDR2 as FQGNSA. This CDR3 has 12 residues. CDR3 nucleotide sequence: TGTGCCAGCAGCCCTCTATGGGAGACCCAGTACTTC. Its translation is CASSPLWETQYF.

This clonotype is categorized as large (0.1 to 1%). The chain couples TRBV7-2 to TRBJ2-1; 10 bases map to TRBD1. The end of the DNA aligns better with TRBJ2-4, so the J call may be wrong. Germline assignment: CDR1 SGHTA and CDR2 FQGNSA. The CDR3 runs 16 residues. CDR3 region: CASSLSSGQGKNIQYF. CDR3 coding DNA: TGTGCCAGCAGCTTAAGTTCGGGACAGGGGAAAAACATTCAGTACTTC.

This clonotype is judged large. V gene TRBV6-1 combines with J gene TRBJ2-1, with D possibly matching TRBD2 (6 bases). The CDR3 extends over 13 amino acids. The germline V and J ends were trimmed by 2 bases and 13 bases, with 15 bases remaining between them. Germline V gives CDR1 MNHNS, CDR2 SASEGT. The CDR3 nucleotides read TGTGCCAGCAGTGAACGGGAGCAAGAGACCCAGTTCTTC. Translating it yields CASSEREQETQFF.

About this clonotype: This may be a read error: a much more frequent sequence differs by one nucleotide. The chain couples TRBV7-2 to TRBJ2-1; 13 bases fit TRBD2. V lost 1 base and J lost 9; bases outside the gene matches: 6. This CDR3 comprises 16 residues. Per germline, CDR1 SGHTA and CDR2 FQGNSA. CDR3 DNA sequence: TGTGCCAGCAGCTTAGTAGTACTAGCGGGAGGGGGTGAGCAGTTCTTC. Encoded protein: CASSLVVLAGGGEQFF.

The V and J genes are TRBV6-1 and TRBJ2-1; unclear D gene. CDR1 and CDR2 (germline): MNHNS, SASEGT. The CDR3 contains 15 residues. V lost 3 bases and J 3 bases, leaving 12 bases between the germline ends. The DNA for the CDR3 is TGTGCCAGCAGTGACCGGGCAACCAACTACAATGAGCAGTTCTTC. Protein: CASSDRATNYNEQFF.

The chain uses TRBV10-3 and TRBJ2-3, with 10 bases fitting TRBD2. Germline CDR1 reads ENHRY; CDR2 reads SYGVKD. The CDR3 spans 17 residues. The V and J ends lost 6 bases and 0 bases, in that order; junction bases with no gene match: 9. In nucleotides, the CDR3 is TGTGCCATCAGCGGAACTAGCGGGAAACCTAGCACAGATACGCAGTATTTT. Translating it yields CAISGTSGKPSTDTQYF.

This clonotype counts as medium-sized. J is TRBJ1-2 and V is TRBV7-2; 8 bases are a match to TRBD1. This CDR3 contains 13 residues. The germline V gene encodes CDR1 SGHTA and CDR2 FQGNSA. The J segment lost 13 bases and the V segment lost 0 bases, leaving 7 bases of the junction unmatched. In DNA, the CDR3 is TGTGCCAGCAGCTTAGCATTCCGGGACAGGAGCACCTTC. Its translation: CASSLAFRDRSTF.

By share of the sample, this clonotype is medium-sized. The chain carries TRBV12-3 or TRBV12-4 and TRBJ2-3; 9 bases line up with TRBD2. This CDR3 comprises 17 residues. With 0 bases clipped from V and 5 bases from J, the junction kept 9 bases outside the gene matches. The CDR3 DNA reads TGTGCCAGCAGTTTAGCCTACGGCGGGAGGGCCGGAGATACGCAGTATTTT. It encodes CASSLAYGGRAGDTQYF.

The chain links TRBV6-1 to TRBJ2-1; D unclear. Deletions cut 1 base from V and 4 bases from J, with 11 bases between. Germline values: CDR1 MNHNS, CDR2 SASEGT. The CDR3 runs to 15 residues. CDR3 region: CASSEGAGEYNEQFF. DNA of the CDR3: TGTGCCAGCAGTGAAGGGGCAGGAGAGTACAATGAGCAGTTCTTC.

This clonotype ranks as medium-sized (0.01 to 0.1%). The chain joins TRBV6-1 to TRBJ2-5; 10 positions agree with TRBD2. Trimming removed 4 bases from V and 11 bases from J; junction bases left unmatched: 10. The germline V gene has CDR1 MNHNS and CDR2 SASEGT. This CDR3 region has 14 residues. CDR3 loop: CASSGLAGVHEQYF. The CDR3 DNA is TGTGCCAGCAGTGGGCTAGCGGGAGTACATGAGCAGTACTTC.

In this sample, this clonotype is medium-sized. The genes are TRBV11-2 and TRBJ2-4; TRBD2 matches at 14 bases. The J call could be wrong; TRBJ2-7 is a better fit for the DNA end. The germline CDR1 and CDR2 sequences are SGHAT and FQNNGV. The CDR3 has 17 amino acids. The CDR3 here is CASSFIPGTSGRYEQYF. For the CDR3, the DNA is TGTGCCAGCAGTTTCATTCCCGGGACTAGCGGGAGATACGAGCAGTACTTC.

By sample share, this clonotype is medium-sized. The chain joins TRBV6-1 to TRBJ2-1, with 10 bases matching TRBD2. This CDR3 is 16 amino acids long. Germline assignment: CDR1 MNHNS and CDR2 SASEGT. The V segment lost 6 bases and the J segment 2 bases; nucleotides outside the gene matches: 7. The CDR3 DNA follows: TGTGCCAGCAGCGAAAGCGGGGGGGCGGCCTACAATGAGCAGTTCTTC. Its protein product is CASSESGGAAYNEQFF.

This clonotype is medium-sized (0.01 to 0.1%). The V call is TRBV6-1, the J call TRBJ2-1; D is unresolved. V was shortened by 3 bases and J by 10 bases, with 7 bases between the two germline ends. Germline V gives CDR1 MNHNS, CDR2 SASEGT. This CDR3 spans 11 amino acids. For the CDR3, the DNA is TGTGCCAGCAGTGACCTGCGCGAGCAGTTCTTC. This gives the protein CASSDLREQFF.